This TCR beta chain was captured in a study of blood T cell repertoires in COVID-19. Whole-study context: Researchers got acute and convalescent COVID-19 samples from the United States, Italy and Spain. T cells, B-cell-depleted T cells, or PBMCs provided the cDNA or gDNA that served as material.

Methods used by the authors: Estimated nucleated cell counts came from reference gene primer amplification. Clones were read by immunoSEQ multiplex PCR, and TCRdb kept only the in-frame ones, dropping some. The DNA gave D and trimming, while V, J and clone size come from that table. The data contain under 350,000 clones, roughly 89% of them singletons. This clonotype was sampled from a man aged 40-49 years with acute or convalescent COVID-19. Source material: peripheral blood.

CDR3 protein: CASRTPRDRAGYTF. The CDR3 DNA follows: TGTGCCAGCAGAACACCCCGGGACAGGGCTGGCTACACCTTC. The chain couples TRBV28 to TRBJ1-2; 9 positions match TRBD1. The length of the CDR3 is 14 residues. With V trimmed by 6 bases and J by 7 bases, 9 bases remained unmatched. Germline-derived CDR1 and CDR2 are MDHEN and SYDVKM.